The 20 T cell receptor beta chains presented below share a single source sample, sequenced in a study of cytomegalovirus exposure and HLA in healthy donors (dated by TCRdb to 2015 to 2018). The library was obtained by the immunoSEQ multiplex PCR assay. For the multiplex PCR, a mixture combining 60 forward primers for TCR Vbeta segments and 13 reverse primers for TCR Jbeta segments was used. TCRdb stores this immuneACCESS table with in-frame sequences only. Part of the clones is absent; in the studies checked, under half of the shortfall reflects unresolved V genes, and no reason is known for the rest. In this sample the table shows about 150,000 clones, 76% of which occur a single time. Of the sample, 1.5% to 2% is held by the ten largest clones. Sequenced sample: PBMCs. These receptors were obtained from a middle-aged woman in good health and CMV-seronegative.

This chain joins TRBV6-1 and TRBJ1-2, with 7 bases fitting TRBD1. Germline CDR1 reads MNHNS; CDR2 reads SASEGT. The CDR3 consists of 14 residues. V lost 5 bases and J lost 8; bases outside the gene matches: 11. CDR3 sequence (DNA): TGTGCCAGCAGTCTTAGTGGCAGGGGGAGCGGCTACACCTTC. It translates to CASSLSGRGSGYTF.

In its sample, this clone was seen a few times. The V gene is TRBV15, the J gene TRBJ1-1; tentatively, D is TRBD1 (5 bases). Looked up from germline, CDR1 is LNHNV and CDR2 is YYDKDF (reference sequence). The CDR3 consists of 14 residues. V shed 4 bases and J shed 4 bases, with 13 bases lying between them. The CDR3: CATSTDTALTEAFF. CDR3 bases: TGTGCCACCAGCACGGACACCGCACTCACTGAAGCTTTCTTT.

This rearrangement joins TRBV7-9 to TRBJ2-7; TRBD2 matches at 11 bases. CDR3 length: 18 amino acids. Germline lookup yields CDR1 SEHNR and CDR2 FQNEAQ (reference sequence). V shed 4 bases and J 5 bases; nucleotides not matched to a gene: 16. The CDR3 is CASSSSGRSGRARNEQYF. In nucleotides, the CDR3 is TGTGCCAGCAGCTCATCGGGTCGTAGCGGGAGGGCCCGCAACGAGCAGTACTTC.

This chain links TRBV9 with TRBJ1-2; 9 positions match TRBD1. The V and J ends lost 2 bases and 8 bases, in that order; junction bases with no gene match: 10. Germline values: CDR1 SGDLS, CDR2 YYNGEE. The CDR3 has 15 amino acids. The CDR3 DNA reads TGTGCCAGCAGCGTGGAGGACAGGGGCTATGGGGGCTACACCTTC. Translating gives CASSVEDRGYGGYTF.

V usage is TRBV5-4 and J usage is TRBJ2-7, with 10 nucleotides matching TRBD1. Germline CDR1 SGHNT, CDR2 YYREEE (reference sequence). The CDR3 consists of 17 residues. V shed 2 bases, J shed 0 bases, and the junction held 8 bases outside the gene matches. CDR3 in DNA: TGTGCCAGCAGCTTAAGGCTGCGGACAGGGGGCTCCTACGAGCAGTACTTC. Translating gives CASSLRLRTGGSYEQYF.

The V and J genes are TRBV5-1 and TRBJ2-7; 11 bases are a match to TRBD2. The CDR3 runs to 16 residues. J gave up 5 bases and V 4 bases, and 11 bases lay outside the gene matches. From germline, CDR1 is SGHRS and CDR2 YFSETQ. CDR3 in amino acids: CASSVERLAGTNEQYF. Here the CDR3 DNA reads TGCGCCAGCAGCGTGGAACGACTAGCGGGGACAAACGAGCAGTACTTC.

The chain joins TRBV6-1 to TRBJ2-3, with 7 bases aligning to TRBD1. This CDR3 has 14 residues. Germline CDR1 and CDR2: MNHNS and SASEGT. Unmatched junction bases numbered 8, after V lost 7 bases and J lost 4 bases. The CDR3 nucleotides are TGTGCCAGCACGGCGACAGGGTCCCCAGATACGCAGTATTTT. The encoded protein is CASTATGSPDTQYF.

This clone was observed once. The chain employs TRBV9 and TRBJ1-1; D is unclear. The CDR3 length is 15 residues. The V and J ends lost 4 bases and 0 bases respectively, with 13 bases between them. The germline V gene encodes CDR1 SGDLS and CDR2 YYNGEE. DNA of the CDR3: TGTGCCAGCAGCTTAAGAGACACCATGAACACTGAAGCTTTCTTT. It encodes CASSLRDTMNTEAFF.

This sequence joins TRBV6-1 and TRBJ1-1; the match to TRBD1 covers 7 bases. This CDR3 comprises 16 residues. V dropped 2 bases and J dropped 5; count of bases not matched to a gene: 11. Germline-derived CDR1 and CDR2 are MNHNS and SASEGT. CDR3 DNA sequence: TGTGCCAGCAGTGAACTTGTGGGCAGGGGGAGGACTGAAGCTTTCTTT. Its protein product is CASSELVGRGRTEAFF.

V gene TRBV19 combines with J gene TRBJ2-5; D gene ambiguous. The end of the DNA is better explained by TRBJ2-7, so the J call may be wrong. The CDR3 runs to 12 residues. Germline V gene sequence: CDR1 LNHDA, CDR2 SQIVND (reference sequence). The CDR3, as DNA: TGTGCCAGTAGTCGAGGAGCCACCGAGCAGTACTTC. This gives the protein CASSRGATEQYF.

The rearrangement uses TRBV10-3 and TRBJ2-7; a weak D match, TRBD1 (5 bases). Per germline, CDR1 ENHRY and CDR2 SYGVKD. This CDR3 region has 12 residues. V was trimmed by 8 bases and J by 0 bases, leaving 8 bases between them. The CDR3 DNA follows: TGTGCCATCGGGCAGGGCTCCTACGAGCAGTACTTC. This gives the protein CAIGQGSYEQYF.

The gene calls are TRBV19 and TRBJ2-7, with D possibly matching TRBD1 (6 bases). CDR3 length: 13 amino acids. The germline V gene has CDR1 LNHDA and CDR2 SQIVND (reference sequence). V dropped 5 bases and J dropped 3 bases, with 11 bases sitting between them. Written as DNA, the CDR3 is TGTGCCAGTAGTGCCGGACAGTACTACGAGCAGTACTTC. Translated, it gives CASSAGQYYEQYF.

This sequence joins TRBV19 and TRBJ1-3; 8 nucleotides agree with TRBD1. In germline, CDR1 is LNHDA, CDR2 SQIVND (reference sequence). The V and J ends lost 8 bases and 0 bases, in that order; junction bases with no gene match: 6. The CDR3 extends over 15 amino acids. The chain's CDR3 is CASRYRGNSGNTIYF. CDR3 DNA: TGTGCCAGTCGATACAGGGGGAACTCTGGAAACACCATATATTTT.

The chain links TRBV14 to TRBJ2-1, with 13 bases matching TRBD2. CDR1 is SGHDN and CDR2 is FVKESK in the germline V gene. The CDR3 extends over 19 amino acids. V shed 4 bases, J shed 0 bases, and the junction held 9 bases outside the gene matches. In DNA form, the CDR3 reads TGTGCCAGCAGCCGGAGGACTAGCGGGGGTACTCACTCCTACAATGAGCAGTTCTTC. Translation: CASSRRTSGGTHSYNEQFF.

The chain is built from TRBV5-6 and TRBJ2-3; 12 nucleotides line up with TRBD2. V shed 6 bases, J shed 2 bases, and the junction held 10 bases outside the gene matches. CDR3 length: 17 amino acids. CDR1 is SGHDT, CDR2 YYEEEE, per germline. The chain's CDR3 is CASKQLAGGLYTDTQYF. In DNA, the CDR3 is TGTGCCAGCAAGCAACTAGCGGGGGGCCTCTACACAGATACGCAGTATTTT.

This chain links TRBV25-1 with TRBJ1-5; D not certain. Looked up from germline, CDR1 is MGHDK and CDR2 is SYGVNS. The CDR3 runs 16 residues. Trimming stripped 3 bases from V and 2 bases from J, with 14 bases between. The CDR3 is CASSDKWERGNQPQHF. The CDR3 DNA reads as TGTGCCAGCAGTGACAAGTGGGAGAGAGGCAATCAGCCCCAGCATTTT. Complete variable domain (other parts from reference TRBV25-1 and TRBJ1-5): EADIYQTPRYLVIGTGKKITLECSQTMGHDKMYWYQQDPGMELHLIHYSYGVNSTEKGDLSSESTVSRIRTEHFPLTLESARPSHTSQYLCASSDKWERGNQPQHFGDGTRLSIL.

The genes are TRBV19 and TRBJ1-4, with 9 bases aligning to TRBD1. This CDR3 spans 15 amino acids. Germline lookup yields CDR1 LNHDA and CDR2 SQIVND (reference sequence). V shed 6 bases and J 8 bases; nucleotides not matched to a gene: 10. The CDR3 DNA follows: TGTGCCAGTAGCCTCGGAACAGGGGGCGCCGAAAAACTGTTTTTT. Translating gives CASSLGTGGAEKLFF.

The genes are TRBV7-6 and TRBJ2-7; D is possibly TRBD1 (6 bases). The CDR3 has 13 amino acids. Germline CDR1 SGHVS, CDR2 FNYEAQ. The V end was cut by 1 base, the J end by 7 bases, with 11 bases between. CDR3 protein: CASSLDRVREQYF. CDR3 in DNA: TGTGCCAGCAGCTTAGACAGGGTGAGGGAGCAGTACTTC.

This clone was detected a few times. The chain is built from TRBV6-6 and TRBJ2-1; 8 bases agree with TRBD1. CDR1 and CDR2 (germline): MNHNY, SVGAGI (reference sequence). The CDR3 contains 14 residues. The J segment lost 7 bases and the V segment lost 2 bases, leaving 4 bases of the junction unmatched. The CDR3 reads CASSYNWDRNEQFF. CDR3 DNA sequence: TGTGCCAGCAGTTACAATTGGGACAGGAATGAGCAGTTCTTC.

V and J are TRBV11-2 and TRBJ2-7; D perhaps matches TRBD1 (6 bases). Trimming shortened V by 4 bases and J by 3 bases, and 19 bases separated the two germline ends. This CDR3 has 16 amino acids. Germline V gene data show CDR1 as SGHAT and CDR2 as FQNNGV. CDR3 nucleotide sequence: TGTGCCAGCAGCTCCTACAGGGTCGAGAGGAGCTACGAGCAGTACTTC. The encoded protein is CASSSYRVERSYEQYF.